The 32 T cell receptor beta chains reported below all come from one sample, sequenced in a study of T-cell reconstitution after alpha-beta-depleted transplantation in children (dated by TCRdb to about 2016). Explained via the paper, the treatment or condition label denotes: allogeneic hematopoietic cell transplantation with graft depleted of TCRalphabeta T cells and CD19 B cells. Library method: PCR. TCRdb records Illumina HiSeq 2500 as the sequencer. Molecular barcoding was employed in the preparation of TCR libraries, with unique molecular identifiers being used to normalize TCRbeta repertoire quantification. The public reads were quality trimmed at Q25 with fastp and then assembled into clones with MiXCR by TCRdb, keeping productive beta chains. Merged by CDR3 protein, the rows form single entries marked with the most common genes and DNA. The sample data list 700,000 to 950,000 distinct CDR3 sequences, and 15% to 20% of these were observed just once. The top ten constitute about 5% of the sample.

The sequencing used PBMCs, mostly from graft donor cells, collected 360 days after TCRalphabeta/CD19-depleted stem cell transplant. These receptor sequences come from a male patient between 10 and 17 years old who had a stem cell transplant for acute lymphoblastic leukemia, so the T cells may come from the graft donor.

This chain joins TRBV27 and TRBJ1-3; 8 nucleotides agree with TRBD1. Germline CDR1 is MNHEY and CDR2 is SMNVEV (reference sequence). The CDR3 totals 14 residues. Trimming removed 6 bases from V and 4 bases from J; junction bases left unmatched: 5. The CDR3, as DNA: TGTGCCAGCAGGCGGACAGGGAGGGGAAACACCATATATTTT. Its protein is CASRRTGRGNTIYF.

Many counts were recorded for this clonotype. The chain carries TRBV12-3 or TRBV12-4 and TRBJ2-1; D is undetermined. V lost 5 bases, J lost 15 bases, and 17 bases lay in between. The CDR3 loop spans 12 amino acids. CDR3 coding DNA: TGTGCCAGCAGTCCCCCAACTATAGGGTTGTTCTTC. Protein: CASSPPTIGLFF.

The V and J genes are TRBV7-3 and TRBJ2-1; no firm D call. V was shortened by 1 base and J by 4 bases, with 11 bases between the two germline ends. Germline CDR1 and CDR2: SGHTA and FQGTGA. The length of the CDR3 is 15 residues. The CDR3 protein is CASSLKAPPYNEQFF. Written as DNA, the CDR3 is TGTGCCAGCAGCTTAAAAGCGCCCCCATACAATGAGCAGTTCTTC.

This clonotype has just a few counts. This chain joins TRBV5-1 and TRBJ2-1; D is possibly TRBD1 or TRBD2 (5 bases each). This CDR3 has 15 amino acids. V lost 3 bases, J lost 1 base, and 11 bases lay in between. Germline CDR1 SGHRS, CDR2 YFSETQ. CDR3 protein: CASSSGRLSYNEQFF. The CDR3 DNA reads TGCGCCAGCAGCTCGGGACGGTTGTCCTACAATGAGCAGTTCTTC. Complete variable domain (other parts from reference TRBV5-1 and TRBJ2-1): KAGVTQTPRYLIKTRGQQVTLSCSPISGHRSVSWYQQTPGQGLQFLFEYFSETQRNKGNFPGRFSGRQFSNSRSEMNVSTLELGDSALYLCASSSGRLSYNEQFFGPGTRLTVL.

The chain couples TRBV10-2 to TRBJ2-1; 7 bases match TRBD2. V shed 8 bases, J shed 3 bases, and the junction held 7 bases outside the gene matches. The CDR3 runs 14 residues. Germline V lookup: CDR1 WSHSY, CDR2 SAAADI. The CDR3 is CASGGLEVYNEQFF. In DNA form, the CDR3 reads TGCGCCAGCGGCGGACTAGAGGTCTACAATGAGCAGTTCTTC.

The chain employs TRBV9 and TRBJ2-7, with 8 bases that match TRBD1. This CDR3 has 16 amino acids. V was pared by 0 bases and J by 2 bases, with 7 bases of the junction left unmatched. Germline CDR1 and CDR2: SGDLS and YYNGEE. The DNA for the CDR3 is TGTGCCAGCAGCGTAGCCAGGACAGGGAGTCCCTACGAGCAGTACTTC. Its protein is CASSVARTGSPYEQYF.

V usage is TRBV7-9 and J usage is TRBJ2-6; D is perhaps TRBD2 (5 bases). CDR1 and CDR2 from the germline V gene are SEHNR and FQNEAQ (reference sequence). Trimming pared 6 bases from V and 1 base from J, leaving 16 bases between. CDR3 length: 17 residues. CDR3 sequence (DNA): TGTGCCAGCAGTAAAACTAGGACGGAGTCTGGGGCCAACGTCCTGACTTTC. As protein: CASSKTRTESGANVLTF.

This clonotype has only a few counts. This chain links TRBV5-5 with TRBJ2-7; 12 nucleotides match TRBD2. Germline values: CDR1 SGHKS, CDR2 YYEKEE (reference sequence). The CDR3 is made up of 12 amino acids. J lost 12 bases, V lost 3 bases, and 4 bases had no gene match. CDR3 region: CASSWTSGTWYF. In DNA form, the CDR3 reads TGTGCCAGCAGCTGGACTAGCGGGACCTGGTACTTC.

The V call is TRBV20-1, the J call TRBJ2-1, with D perhaps matching TRBD2 (6 bases). The V and J ends lost 0 bases and 9 bases respectively, with 21 bases between them. CDR3 length: 16 residues. The germline CDR1 and CDR2 sequences are DFQATT and SNEGSKA (reference sequence). The CDR3 nucleotides read TGCAGTGCTAGAGATCCGGAGCGGGCCCCAGGAGGTGAGCAGTTCTTC. Residues: CSARDPERAPGGEQFF.

This clonotype was observed a few times. This chain links TRBV24-1 with TRBJ2-3; 8 bases are a match to TRBD2. This CDR3 is built from 17 residues. In germline, CDR1 is KGHDR, CDR2 SFDVKD. Germline trimming cut 4 bases from V and 8 bases from J; bases unmatched to any gene: 16. The CDR3 DNA follows: TGTGCCACCAGTGACGGTCGGGAGGGCGTAGGAGGAGGTACGCAGTATTTT. Its translation: CATSDGREGVGGGTQYF.

This clonotype was seen more than once but under ten times. The chain uses TRBV24-1 and TRBJ1-1; a possible D gene is TRBD1 (5 bases). Trimming cost V 3 bases and J 4 bases, with 14 bases left between them. The CDR3 runs 15 residues. The V gene's germline CDR1 is KGHDR and CDR2 SFDVKD. CDR3 coding DNA: TGTGCCACCAGTGATCTCATTACAGGTATCACTGAAGCTTTCTTT. It translates to CATSDLITGITEAFF.

The chain recombines TRBV18 with TRBJ2-7, with 9 bases aligning to TRBD1. The trim removed 3 bases at V and 2 bases at J, leaving 8 bases unmatched. Germline assignment: CDR1 KGHSH and CDR2 LQKENI. The CDR3 is 16 residues long. The chain's CDR3 is CASSPRVGQGTYEQYF. DNA of the CDR3: TGTGCCAGCTCACCTAGAGTGGGACAGGGTACCTACGAGCAGTACTTC.

A single count supports this clonotype. This chain joins TRBV15 and TRBJ1-1; no reliable D call. The CDR3 is 14 amino acids. Per the germline V gene, CDR1 is LNHNV and CDR2 is YYDKDF (reference sequence). Trimming left V 0 bases short and J 1 base short, with 6 bases between. CDR3: CATSREIGNTEAFF. The CDR3 DNA sequence: TGTGCCACCAGCAGAGAAATAGGGAACACTGAAGCTTTCTTT.

This clonotype was picked up a small number of times. In nucleotides, the CDR3 is TGCGCCAGCGGGGGGAGGAAGAATGAGCAGTTCTTC. As protein: CASGGRKNEQFF. The V call is TRBV10-2, the J call TRBJ2-1; perhaps TRBD2 as D (6 bases). CDR3 length equals 12 residues. The germline CDR1 and CDR2 sequences are WSHSY and SAAADI. The germline V and J ends were trimmed by 8 bases and 7 bases, with 12 bases remaining between them.

For this clonotype: An end of the junction differs from the germline gene, which may be a read error. The chain is built from TRBV20-1 and TRBJ2-7; TRBD1 aligns across 9 bases. CDR1 and CDR2 from the germline V gene are DFQATT and SNEGSKA (reference sequence). This CDR3 is 15 amino acids long. CDR3 loop: CCARAPGQGEGEQYF. CDR3 coding DNA: TGCTGTGCTAGAGCACCGGGACAGGGCGAAGGTGAGCAGTACTTC.

This clonotype has only a few counts. V gene TRBV7-9 combines with J gene TRBJ2-1, with D unresolved. Germline CDR1 SEHNR, CDR2 FQNEAQ (reference sequence). This CDR3 has 13 amino acids. V lost 1 base, J lost 8 bases, and 9 bases lay in between. CDR3 coding DNA: TGTGCCAGCAGCTTAGACTCGGCGGATGAGCAGTTCTTC. Translated, it gives CASSLDSADEQFF. Supplemented by reference TRBV7-9 and TRBJ2-1, the full variable domain reads DTGVSQNPRHKITKRGQNVTFRCDPISEHNRLYWYRQTLGQGPEFLTYFQNEAQLEKSRLLSDRFSAERPKGSFSTLEIQRTEQGDSAMYLCASSLDSADEQFFGPGTRLTVL.

The gene calls are TRBV15 and TRBJ1-1; D may be TRBD1 (5 bases). The CDR3 runs to 14 residues. The V and J ends lost 2 bases and 7 bases respectively, with 14 bases between them. The germline CDR1 and CDR2 sequences are LNHNV and YYDKDF (reference sequence). The CDR3 protein is CATSRPRGEFEAFF. CDR3 in DNA: TGTGCCACCAGCAGACCTCGGGGGGAATTTGAAGCTTTCTTT.

V and J are TRBV5-1 and TRBJ1-6; a possible D gene is TRBD1 (5 bases). Germline CDR1 SGHRS, CDR2 YFSETQ. The CDR3 is 16 amino acids. The ends were cut back, 3 bases at V and 6 bases at J, with 16 bases in the middle. The CDR3 sequence is CASSSRDAEGNSPLHF. The CDR3 DNA is TGCGCCAGCAGCTCCCGGGACGCCGAGGGTAATTCACCCCTCCACTTT.

The chain couples TRBV3-1 to TRBJ2-1; D gene uncertain. Germline V gives CDR1 LGHDT, CDR2 YNNKEL (reference sequence). Trimming shortened V by 1 base and J by 9 bases, and 16 bases separated the two germline ends. The CDR3 runs to 15 residues. The CDR3 coding sequence is TGTGCCAGCAGCCAAGGGTCAGGTTGGGTCATTGAGCAGTTCTTC. Its protein is CASSQGSGWVIEQFF.

In this sample, this clonotype turned up a few times. Compared with germline, one end of the junction differs, possibly owing to a read error. In DNA, the CDR3 is TGTGCCAGCAGCTTAGATCGGTTAAGGCGGGGTGCGAGGTCGCTCTTC. Encoded protein: CASSLDRLRRGARSLF. V usage is TRBV7-8 and J usage is TRBJ2-1, with D possibly matching TRBD2 (6 bases). Germline V gives CDR1 SGHVS, CDR2 FQNEAQ. The length of the CDR3 is 16 residues.

This clonotype was seen only a few times. V usage is TRBV15 and J usage is TRBJ2-2; D is ambiguous. Germline V gene sequence: CDR1 LNHNV, CDR2 YYDKDF (reference sequence). The CDR3 extends over 17 amino acids. Trimming pared 0 bases from V and 6 bases from J, leaving 17 bases between. The CDR3 sequence is CATSRDPRKMSAGELFF. The CDR3, as DNA: TGTGCCACCAGCAGAGATCCGAGGAAGATGAGCGCCGGGGAGCTGTTTTTT.

CDR3 nucleotide sequence: TGTGCCAGCAGCGGGGGACCCAGCTACGAGCAGTACTTC. Its translation: CASSGGPSYEQYF. This chain joins TRBV7-9 and TRBJ2-7, with D perhaps TRBD1 or TRBD2 (5 bases each). Trimming took off 5 bases at V and 3 bases at J, with 11 bases between the two ends. This CDR3 is built from 13 residues. The germline V gene encodes CDR1 SEHNR and CDR2 FQNEAQ (reference sequence).

The chain is built from TRBV12-3 or TRBV12-4 and TRBJ2-2; 8 bases align to TRBD1. The CDR3 extends over 15 amino acids. The V and J ends lost 3 bases and 7 bases, in that order; junction bases with no gene match: 7. The CDR3 nucleotides read TGTGCCAGCAGTTTGAGACAGGGGTACGGCGGGGAGCTGTTTTTT. It yields the protein CASSLRQGYGGELFF.

V gene TRBV28 combines with J gene TRBJ2-7, with 7 bases identical to TRBD1. V lost 8 bases and J lost 2; bases outside the gene matches: 12. The germline V gene has CDR1 MDHEN and CDR2 SYDVKM. The CDR3 is made up of 15 amino acids. Here the CDR3 reads CASLLGGLSTYEQYF. In nucleotides, the CDR3 is TGTGCCAGCCTCCTAGGGGGCTTGTCAACCTACGAGCAGTACTTC. The whole variable domain, filled in from reference TRBV28 and TRBJ2-7, reads DVKVTQSSRYLVKRTGEKVFLECVQDMDHENMFWYRQDPGLGLRLIYFSYDVKMKEKGDIPEGYSVSREKKERFSLILESASTNQTSMYLCASLLGGLSTYEQYFGPGTRLTVT.

The CDR3 is CASSELGVQETQYF. The CDR3 coding sequence is TGTGCCAGCAGTGAGCTAGGCGTTCAAGAGACCCAGTACTTC. This chain joins TRBV28 and TRBJ2-5; D is ambiguous. V was cut by 5 bases and J by 2 bases, with 12 bases left in between. Per germline, CDR1 MDHEN and CDR2 SYDVKM. The CDR3 totals 14 residues.

V gene TRBV5-4 combines with J gene TRBJ2-7; 8 bases align to TRBD1. V dropped 3 bases and J dropped 0; count of bases not matched to a gene: 8. Looked up from germline, CDR1 is SGHNT and CDR2 is YYREEE (reference sequence). The length of the CDR3 is 16 residues. In DNA, the CDR3 is TGTGCCAGCAGCTCGAGACAGGGGCCTAGCTCCTACGAGCAGTACTTC. Translation: CASSSRQGPSSYEQYF.

This clonotype has at least ten counts. The V and J genes are TRBV5-5 and TRBJ2-6, with TRBD1 as a possible D gene (6 bases). In germline, CDR1 is SGHKS, CDR2 YYEKEE (reference sequence). V was trimmed by 4 bases and J by 0 bases, leaving 17 bases between them. This CDR3 region has 18 residues. As DNA, the CDR3 is TGTGCCAGCAGCCTCCAATTAACAGGGCCCTCTGGGGCCAACGTCCTGACTTTC. This gives the protein CASSLQLTGPSGANVLTF.

The chain recombines TRBV4-1 with TRBJ2-7; a possible D gene is TRBD2 (5 bases). CDR1 and CDR2 (germline): MGHRA, YSYEKL. This CDR3 is 17 amino acids long. Trimming shortened V by 0 bases and J by 2 bases, and 17 bases separated the two germline ends. The CDR3 DNA follows: TGCGCCAGCAGCCAAGATTGGCAGCGGCTCATACCCTACGAGCAGTACTTC. It is translated as CASSQDWQRLIPYEQYF.

This clonotype has only a few counts. J is TRBJ2-7 and V is TRBV20-1; 13 bases fit TRBD2. The ends lost 3 bases at V and 7 bases at J; junction bases unmatched: 6. This CDR3 has 14 amino acids. CDR1 DFQATT and CDR2 SNEGSKA come from the germline V gene (reference sequence). The CDR3 DNA is TGCAGTGCTAGTACTAGCGGGAGGGCCGAAGAGCAGTACTTC. It yields the protein CSASTSGRAEEQYF.

The rearrangement uses TRBV12-3 or TRBV12-4 and TRBJ1-5; D not resolved. The CDR3 consists of 12 residues. Trimming pared 2 bases from V and 6 bases from J, leaving 5 bases between. CDR3: CASSLNPQPQHF. The CDR3 nucleotides are TGTGCCAGCAGTTTAAACCCTCAGCCCCAGCATTTT.

In its sample, this clonotype was seen many times. The chain couples TRBV2 to TRBJ2-1, with 7 bases matching TRBD2. J lost 7 bases, V lost 3 bases, and 12 bases had no gene match. Germline V CDR1 and CDR2: SNHLY, FYNNEI. This CDR3 has 16 amino acids. The CDR3 DNA sequence: TGTGCCAGCAGTGATAGTCGGGGAGGGCCGGGGAATGAGCAGTTCTTC. Translated: CASSDSRGGPGNEQFF.

The chain is built from TRBV12-3 or TRBV12-4 and TRBJ2-3, with D maybe TRBD2 (5 bases). The CDR3 runs to 14 residues. With 7 bases removed from V and 4 bases from J, the gap between germline ends came to 15 bases. The CDR3 DNA is TGTGCCAGCACTACTACGGGGTCCCCAGATACGCAGTATTTT. Protein sequence: CASTTTGSPDTQYF.